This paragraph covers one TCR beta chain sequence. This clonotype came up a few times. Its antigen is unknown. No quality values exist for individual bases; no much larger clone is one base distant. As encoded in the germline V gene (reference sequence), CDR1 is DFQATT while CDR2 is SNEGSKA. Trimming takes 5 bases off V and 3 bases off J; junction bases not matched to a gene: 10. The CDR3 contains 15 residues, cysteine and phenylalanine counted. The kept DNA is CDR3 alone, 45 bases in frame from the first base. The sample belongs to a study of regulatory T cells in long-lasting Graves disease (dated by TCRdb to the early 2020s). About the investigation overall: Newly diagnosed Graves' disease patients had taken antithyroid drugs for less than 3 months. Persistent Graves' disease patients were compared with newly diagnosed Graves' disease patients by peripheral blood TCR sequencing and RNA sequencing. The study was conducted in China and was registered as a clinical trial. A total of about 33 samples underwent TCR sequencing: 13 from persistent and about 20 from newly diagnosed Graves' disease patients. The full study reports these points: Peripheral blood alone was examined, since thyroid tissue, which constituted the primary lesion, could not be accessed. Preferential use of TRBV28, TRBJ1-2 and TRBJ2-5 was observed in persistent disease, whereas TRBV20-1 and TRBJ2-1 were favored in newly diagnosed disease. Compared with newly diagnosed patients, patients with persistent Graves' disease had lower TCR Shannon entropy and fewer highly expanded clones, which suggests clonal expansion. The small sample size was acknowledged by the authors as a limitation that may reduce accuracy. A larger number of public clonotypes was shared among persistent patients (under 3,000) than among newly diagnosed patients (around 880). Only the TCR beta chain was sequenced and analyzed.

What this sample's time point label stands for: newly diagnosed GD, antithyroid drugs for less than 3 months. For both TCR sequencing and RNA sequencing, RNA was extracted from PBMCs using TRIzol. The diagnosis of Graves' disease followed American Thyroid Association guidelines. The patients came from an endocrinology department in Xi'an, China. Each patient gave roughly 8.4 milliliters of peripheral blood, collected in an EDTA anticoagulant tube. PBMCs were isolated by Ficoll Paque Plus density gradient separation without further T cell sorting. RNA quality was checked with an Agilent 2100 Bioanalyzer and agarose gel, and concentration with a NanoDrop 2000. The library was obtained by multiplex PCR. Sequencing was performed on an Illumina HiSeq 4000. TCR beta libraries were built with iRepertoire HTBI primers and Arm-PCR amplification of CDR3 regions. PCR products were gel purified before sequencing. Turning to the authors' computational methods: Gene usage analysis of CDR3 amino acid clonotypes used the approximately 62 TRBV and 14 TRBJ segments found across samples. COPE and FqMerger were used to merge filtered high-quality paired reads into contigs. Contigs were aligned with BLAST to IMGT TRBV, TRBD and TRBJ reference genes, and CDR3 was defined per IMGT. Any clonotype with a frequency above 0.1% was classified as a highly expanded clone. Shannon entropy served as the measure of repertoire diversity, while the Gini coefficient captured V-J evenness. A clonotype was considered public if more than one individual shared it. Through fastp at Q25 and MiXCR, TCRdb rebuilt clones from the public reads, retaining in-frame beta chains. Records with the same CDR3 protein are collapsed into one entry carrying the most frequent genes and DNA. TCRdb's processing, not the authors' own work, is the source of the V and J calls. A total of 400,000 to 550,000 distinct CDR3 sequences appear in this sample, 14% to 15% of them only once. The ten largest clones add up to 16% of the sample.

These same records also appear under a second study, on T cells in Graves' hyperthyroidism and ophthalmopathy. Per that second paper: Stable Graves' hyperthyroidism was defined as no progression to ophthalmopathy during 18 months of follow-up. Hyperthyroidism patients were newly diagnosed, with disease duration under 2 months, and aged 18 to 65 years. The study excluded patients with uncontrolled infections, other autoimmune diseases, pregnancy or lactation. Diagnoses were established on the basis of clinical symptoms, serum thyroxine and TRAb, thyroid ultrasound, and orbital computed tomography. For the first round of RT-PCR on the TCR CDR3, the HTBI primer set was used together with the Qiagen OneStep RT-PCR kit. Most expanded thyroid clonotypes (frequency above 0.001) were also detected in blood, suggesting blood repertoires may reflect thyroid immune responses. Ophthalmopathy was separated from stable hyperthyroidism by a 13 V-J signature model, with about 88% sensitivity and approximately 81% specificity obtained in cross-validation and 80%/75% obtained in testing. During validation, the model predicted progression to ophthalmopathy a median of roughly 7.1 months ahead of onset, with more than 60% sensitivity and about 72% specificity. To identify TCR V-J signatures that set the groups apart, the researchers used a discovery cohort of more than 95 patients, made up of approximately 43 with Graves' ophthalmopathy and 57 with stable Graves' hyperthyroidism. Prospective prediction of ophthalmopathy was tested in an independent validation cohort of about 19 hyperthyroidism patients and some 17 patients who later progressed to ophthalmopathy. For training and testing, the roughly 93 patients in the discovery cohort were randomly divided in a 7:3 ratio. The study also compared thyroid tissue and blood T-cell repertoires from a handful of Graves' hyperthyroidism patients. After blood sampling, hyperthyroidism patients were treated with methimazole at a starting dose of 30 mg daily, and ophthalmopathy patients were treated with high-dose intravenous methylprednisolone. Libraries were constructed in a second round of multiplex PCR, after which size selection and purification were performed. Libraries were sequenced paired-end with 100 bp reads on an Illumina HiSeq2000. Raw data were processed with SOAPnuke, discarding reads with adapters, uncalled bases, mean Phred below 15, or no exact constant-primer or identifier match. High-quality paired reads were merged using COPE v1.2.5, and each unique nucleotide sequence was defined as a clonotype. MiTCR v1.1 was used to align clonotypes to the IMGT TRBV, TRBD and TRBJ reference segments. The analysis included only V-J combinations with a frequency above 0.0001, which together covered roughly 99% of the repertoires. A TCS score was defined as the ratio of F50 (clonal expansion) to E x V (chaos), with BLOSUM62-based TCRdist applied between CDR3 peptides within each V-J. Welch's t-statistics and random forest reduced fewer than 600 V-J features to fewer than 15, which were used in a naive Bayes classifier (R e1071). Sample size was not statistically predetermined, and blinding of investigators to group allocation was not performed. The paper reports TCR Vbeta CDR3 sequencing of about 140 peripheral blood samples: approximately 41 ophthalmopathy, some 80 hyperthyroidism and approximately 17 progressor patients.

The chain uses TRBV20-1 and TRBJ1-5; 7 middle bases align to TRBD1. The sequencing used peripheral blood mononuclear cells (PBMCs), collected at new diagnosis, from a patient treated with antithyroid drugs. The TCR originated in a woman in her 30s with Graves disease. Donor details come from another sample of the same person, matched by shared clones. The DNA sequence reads TGCAGTGCTTCTCGACAGGGCGGGAACAATCAGCCCCAGCATTTT. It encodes CSASRQGGNNQPQHF.